The source of this T cell receptor (beta chain) is a study of blood T cell repertoires in COVID-19. The ends lost 4 bases at V and 0 bases at J; junction bases unmatched: 5. The CDR3 extends over 17 amino acids. The germline V gene encodes CDR1 SGHRS and CDR2 YFSETQ. In its sample, this clone was seen once. Sequenced by immunoSEQ multiplex PCR; TCRdb stores in-frame clones only, minus some. This table holds about 130,000 clones, roughly 83% found once. This TCR was recovered from a woman in her twenties or thirties who had recovered from COVID-19. The chain carries TRBV5-1 and TRBJ2-1; 12 bases are a match to TRBD2. The sample comprised peripheral blood. The CDR3 nucleotides read TGCGCCAGCAGCCCTAGACTAGCGGGAGACTCCTACAATGAGCAGTTCTTC. Amino acids: CASSPRLAGDSYNEQFF. Drawing the rest from reference TRBV5-1 and TRBJ2-1, the complete variable domain is KAGVTQTPRYLIKTRGQQVTLSCSPISGHRSVSWYQQTPGQGLQFLFEYFSETQRNKGNFPGRFSGRQFSNSRSEMNVSTLELGDSALYLCASSPRLAGDSYNEQFFGPGTRLTVL.